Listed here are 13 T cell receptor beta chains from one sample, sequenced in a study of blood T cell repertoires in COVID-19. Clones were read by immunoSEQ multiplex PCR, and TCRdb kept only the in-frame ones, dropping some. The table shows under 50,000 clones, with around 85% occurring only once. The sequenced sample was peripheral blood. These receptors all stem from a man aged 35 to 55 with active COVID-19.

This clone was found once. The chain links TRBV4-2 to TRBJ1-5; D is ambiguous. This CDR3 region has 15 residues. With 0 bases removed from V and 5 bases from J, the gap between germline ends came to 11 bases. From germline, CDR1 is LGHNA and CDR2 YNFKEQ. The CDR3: CASSQDQGGHQPQHF. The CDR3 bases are TGTGCCAGCAGCCAAGATCAAGGAGGGCATCAGCCCCAGCATTTT.

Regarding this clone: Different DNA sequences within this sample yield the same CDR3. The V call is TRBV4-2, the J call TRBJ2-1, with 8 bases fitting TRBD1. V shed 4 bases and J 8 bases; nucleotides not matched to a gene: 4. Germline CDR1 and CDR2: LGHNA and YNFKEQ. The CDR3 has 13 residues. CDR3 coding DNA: TGTGCCAGCAGCCGAGGGACAGGTGATGAGCAGTTCTTC. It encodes CASSRGTGDEQFF.

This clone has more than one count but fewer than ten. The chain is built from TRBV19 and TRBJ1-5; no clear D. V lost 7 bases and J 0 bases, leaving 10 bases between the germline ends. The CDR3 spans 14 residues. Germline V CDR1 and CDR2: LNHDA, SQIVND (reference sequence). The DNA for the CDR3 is TGTGCCAGTATGCGGGTCTATAGCAATCAGCCCCAGCATTTT. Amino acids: CASMRVYSNQPQHF.

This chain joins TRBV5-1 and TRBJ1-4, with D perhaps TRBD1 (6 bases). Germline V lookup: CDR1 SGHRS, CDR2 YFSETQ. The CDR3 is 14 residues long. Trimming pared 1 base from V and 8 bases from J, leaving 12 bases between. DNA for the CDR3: TGCGCCAGCAGCTTGACAGGGATTGGGGAAAAACTGTTTTTT. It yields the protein CASSLTGIGEKLFF.

CDR3 loop: CASSSGAYEQYF. The CDR3 bases are TGTGCCAGCAGTTCCGGGGCCTACGAGCAGTACTTC. The J gene is TRBJ2-7, the V gene TRBV12-3 or TRBV12-4; a weak D match, TRBD2 (5 bases). The CDR3 has 12 residues. The V and J ends lost 4 bases and 2 bases respectively, with 6 bases between them.

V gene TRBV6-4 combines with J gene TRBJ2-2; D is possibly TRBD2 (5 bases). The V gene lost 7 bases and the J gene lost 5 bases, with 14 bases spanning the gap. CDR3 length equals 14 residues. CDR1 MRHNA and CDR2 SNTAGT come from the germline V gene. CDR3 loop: CASTRTPGTGELFF. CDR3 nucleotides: TGTGCCAGCACTAGGACCCCGGGGACCGGGGAGCTGTTTTTT.

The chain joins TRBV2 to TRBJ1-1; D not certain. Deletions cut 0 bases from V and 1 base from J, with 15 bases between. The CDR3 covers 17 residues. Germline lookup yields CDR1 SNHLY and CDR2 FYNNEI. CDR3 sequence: CASSEAILLSWNTEAFF. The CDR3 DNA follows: TGTGCCAGCAGTGAAGCAATCCTCTTGTCTTGGAACACTGAAGCTTTCTTT. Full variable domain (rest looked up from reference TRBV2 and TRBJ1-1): EPEVTQTPSHQVTQMGQEVILRCVPISNHLYFYWYRQILGQKVEFLVSFYNNEISEKSEIFDDQFSVERPDGSNFTLKIRSTKLEDSAMYFCASSEAILLSWNTEAFFGQGTRLTVV.

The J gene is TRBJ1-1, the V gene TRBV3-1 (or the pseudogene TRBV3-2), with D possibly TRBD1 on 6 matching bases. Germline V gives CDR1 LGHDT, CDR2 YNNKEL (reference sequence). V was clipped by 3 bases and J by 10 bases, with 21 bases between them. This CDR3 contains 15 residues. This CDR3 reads CASSQTQGAGRGAFF. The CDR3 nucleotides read TGTGCCAGCAGCCAGACACAGGGTGCAGGTCGTGGAGCTTTCTTT.

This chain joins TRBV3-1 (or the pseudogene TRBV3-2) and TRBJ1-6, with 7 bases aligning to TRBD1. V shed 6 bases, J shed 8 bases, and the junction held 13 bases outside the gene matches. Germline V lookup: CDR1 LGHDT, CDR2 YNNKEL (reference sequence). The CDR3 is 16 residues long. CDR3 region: CASRRLGGPRDSPLHF. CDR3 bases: TGTGCCAGCAGACGATTAGGGGGCCCCCGGGATTCACCCCTCCACTTT.

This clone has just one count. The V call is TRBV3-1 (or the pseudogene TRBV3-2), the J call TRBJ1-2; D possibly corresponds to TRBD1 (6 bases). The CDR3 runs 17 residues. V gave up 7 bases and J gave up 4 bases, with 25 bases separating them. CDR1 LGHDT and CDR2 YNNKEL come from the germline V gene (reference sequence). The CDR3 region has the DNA TGTGCCAGCACTAAAAGGCCAGGAACGAGACAGGTCTATGGCTACACCTTC. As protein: CASTKRPGTRQVYGYTF.

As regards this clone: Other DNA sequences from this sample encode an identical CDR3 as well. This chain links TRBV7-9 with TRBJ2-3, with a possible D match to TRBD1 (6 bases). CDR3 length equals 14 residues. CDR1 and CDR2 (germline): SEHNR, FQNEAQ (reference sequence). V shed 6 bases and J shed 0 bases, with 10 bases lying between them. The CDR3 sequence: CASSSTGSTDTQYF. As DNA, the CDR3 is TGTGCCAGCAGTTCGACAGGCAGCACAGATACGCAGTATTTT.

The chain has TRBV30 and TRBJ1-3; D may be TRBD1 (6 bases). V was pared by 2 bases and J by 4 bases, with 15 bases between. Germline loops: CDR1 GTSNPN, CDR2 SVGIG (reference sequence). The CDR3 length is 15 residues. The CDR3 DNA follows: TGTGCCTGGAGTCCCAGGGGAGGGCTGGGAAACACCATATATTTT. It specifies CAWSPRGGLGNTIYF.

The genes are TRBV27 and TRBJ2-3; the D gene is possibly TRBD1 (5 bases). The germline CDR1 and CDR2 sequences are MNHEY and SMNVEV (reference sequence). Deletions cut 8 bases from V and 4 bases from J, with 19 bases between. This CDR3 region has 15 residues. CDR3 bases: TGTGCCAGCGGACATCCTCCTACCCTTTCAGATACGCAGTATTTT. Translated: CASGHPPTLSDTQYF.